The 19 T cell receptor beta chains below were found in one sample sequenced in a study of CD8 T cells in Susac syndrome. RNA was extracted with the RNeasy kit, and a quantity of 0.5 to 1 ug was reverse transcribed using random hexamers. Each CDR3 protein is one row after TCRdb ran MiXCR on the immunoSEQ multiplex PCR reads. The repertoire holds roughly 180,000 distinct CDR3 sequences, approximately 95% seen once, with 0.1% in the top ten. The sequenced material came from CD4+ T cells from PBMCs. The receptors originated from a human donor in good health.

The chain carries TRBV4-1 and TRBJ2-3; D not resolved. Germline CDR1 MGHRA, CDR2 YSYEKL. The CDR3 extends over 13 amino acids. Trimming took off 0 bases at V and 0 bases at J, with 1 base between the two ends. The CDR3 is CASSQDSTDTQYF. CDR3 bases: TGCGCCAGCAGCCAAGACAGCACAGATACGCAGTATTTT.

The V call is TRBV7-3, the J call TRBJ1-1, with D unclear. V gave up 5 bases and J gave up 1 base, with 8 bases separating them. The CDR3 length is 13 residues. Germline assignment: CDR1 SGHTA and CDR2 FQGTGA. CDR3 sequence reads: CASSPDPNTEAFF. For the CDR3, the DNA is TGTGCCAGCAGCCCCGACCCGAACACTGAAGCTTTCTTT.

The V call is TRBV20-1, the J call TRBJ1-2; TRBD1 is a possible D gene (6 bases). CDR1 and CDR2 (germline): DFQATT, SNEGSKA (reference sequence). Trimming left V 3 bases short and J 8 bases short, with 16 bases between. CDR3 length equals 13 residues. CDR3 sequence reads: CSASEGQAFGYTF. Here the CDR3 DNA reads TGCAGTGCTAGCGAGGGACAAGCCTTCGGCTACACCTTC.

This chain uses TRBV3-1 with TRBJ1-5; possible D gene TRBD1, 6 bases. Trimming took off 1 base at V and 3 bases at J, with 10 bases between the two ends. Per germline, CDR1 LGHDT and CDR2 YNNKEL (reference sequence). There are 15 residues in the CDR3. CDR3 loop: CASSQGTGPNQPQHF. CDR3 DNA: TGTGCCAGCAGCCAAGGAACAGGGCCCAATCAGCCCCAGCATTTT.

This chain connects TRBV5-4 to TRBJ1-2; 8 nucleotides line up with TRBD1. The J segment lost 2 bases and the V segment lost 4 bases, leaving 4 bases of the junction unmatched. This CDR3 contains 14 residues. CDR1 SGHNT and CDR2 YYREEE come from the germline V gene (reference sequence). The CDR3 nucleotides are TGTGCCAGCAGCCCCCGGACAGGGAACTATGGCTACACCTTC. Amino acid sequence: CASSPRTGNYGYTF.

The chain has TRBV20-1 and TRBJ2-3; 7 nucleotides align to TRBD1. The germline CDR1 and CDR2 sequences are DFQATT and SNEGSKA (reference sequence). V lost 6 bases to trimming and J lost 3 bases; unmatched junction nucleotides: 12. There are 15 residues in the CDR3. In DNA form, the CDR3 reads TGCAGTGCCACGACAGGGAGAGGGGTAACAGATACGCAGTATTTT. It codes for CSATTGRGVTDTQYF.

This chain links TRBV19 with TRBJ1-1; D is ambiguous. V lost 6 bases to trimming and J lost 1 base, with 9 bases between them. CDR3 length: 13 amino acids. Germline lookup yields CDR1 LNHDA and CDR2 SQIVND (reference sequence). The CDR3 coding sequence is TGTGCCAGTAGGAACACACCGAACACTGAAGCTTTCTTT. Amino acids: CASRNTPNTEAFF.

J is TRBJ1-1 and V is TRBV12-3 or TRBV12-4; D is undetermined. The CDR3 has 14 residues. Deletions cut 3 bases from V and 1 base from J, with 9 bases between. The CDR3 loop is CASSFGIPNTEAFF. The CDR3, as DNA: TGTGCCAGCAGTTTCGGCATCCCGAACACTGAAGCTTTCTTT.

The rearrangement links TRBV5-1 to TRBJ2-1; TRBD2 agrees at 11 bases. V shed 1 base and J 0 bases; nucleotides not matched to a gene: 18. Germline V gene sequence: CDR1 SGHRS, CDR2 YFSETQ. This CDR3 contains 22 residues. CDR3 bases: TGCGCCAGCAGCTTGCCCATCACAGGAACTAGCGGGAGCCTAAGCTCCTACAATGAGCAGTTCTTC. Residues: CASSLPITGTSGSLSSYNEQFF.

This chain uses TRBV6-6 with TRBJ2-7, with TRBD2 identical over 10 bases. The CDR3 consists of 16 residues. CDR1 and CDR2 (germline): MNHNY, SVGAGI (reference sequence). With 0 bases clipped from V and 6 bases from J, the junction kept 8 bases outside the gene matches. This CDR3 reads CASSYSWLAGEVEQYF. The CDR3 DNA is TGTGCCAGCAGTTACTCCTGGCTAGCGGGAGAGGTCGAGCAGTACTTC.

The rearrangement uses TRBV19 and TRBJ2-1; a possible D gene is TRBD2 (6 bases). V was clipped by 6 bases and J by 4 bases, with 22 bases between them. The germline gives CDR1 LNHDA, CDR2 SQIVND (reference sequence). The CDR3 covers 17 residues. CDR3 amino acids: CASRQRSRETLYNEQFF. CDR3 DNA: TGTGCCAGTAGACAGCGCTCTCGGGAGACCCTTTACAATGAGCAGTTCTTC.

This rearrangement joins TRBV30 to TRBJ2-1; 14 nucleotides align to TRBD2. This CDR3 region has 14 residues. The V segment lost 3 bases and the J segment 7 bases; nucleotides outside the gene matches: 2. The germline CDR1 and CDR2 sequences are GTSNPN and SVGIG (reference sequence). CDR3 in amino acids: CAWRGTSGSNEQFF. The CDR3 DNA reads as TGTGCCTGGAGGGGGACTAGCGGGAGTAATGAGCAGTTCTTC.

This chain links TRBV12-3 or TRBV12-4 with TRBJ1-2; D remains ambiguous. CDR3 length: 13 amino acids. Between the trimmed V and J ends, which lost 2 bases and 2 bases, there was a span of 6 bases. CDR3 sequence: CASSLSLNYGYTF. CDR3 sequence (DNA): TGTGCCAGCAGTTTATCACTAAACTATGGCTACACCTTC.

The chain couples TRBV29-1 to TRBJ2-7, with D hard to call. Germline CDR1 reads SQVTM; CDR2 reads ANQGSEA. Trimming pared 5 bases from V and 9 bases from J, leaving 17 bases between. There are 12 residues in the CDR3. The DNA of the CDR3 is TGCAGCGTTCAAGTTTCGGGCCGCGGGCAGTACTTC. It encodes CSVQVSGRGQYF.

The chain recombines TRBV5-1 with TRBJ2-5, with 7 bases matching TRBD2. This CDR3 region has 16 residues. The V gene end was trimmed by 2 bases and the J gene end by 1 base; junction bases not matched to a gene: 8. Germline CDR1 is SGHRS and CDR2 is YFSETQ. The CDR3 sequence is CASSLPGSGTQETQYF. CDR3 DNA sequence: TGCGCCAGCAGCTTACCGGGAAGCGGGACCCAAGAGACCCAGTACTTC.

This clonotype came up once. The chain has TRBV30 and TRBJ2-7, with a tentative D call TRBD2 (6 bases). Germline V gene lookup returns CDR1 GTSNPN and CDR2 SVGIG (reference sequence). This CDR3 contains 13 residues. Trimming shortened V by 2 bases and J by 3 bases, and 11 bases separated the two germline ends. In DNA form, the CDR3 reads TGTGCCTGGAGTAAGGGACTTATCTACGAGCAGTACTTC. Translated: CAWSKGLIYEQYF.

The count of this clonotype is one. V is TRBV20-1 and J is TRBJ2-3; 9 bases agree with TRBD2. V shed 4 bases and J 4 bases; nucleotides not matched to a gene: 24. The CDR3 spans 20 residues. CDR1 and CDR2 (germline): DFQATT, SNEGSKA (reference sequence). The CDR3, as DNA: TGCAGTGCTACCCATAGCGGGAGTAAAGGGGCCTTTGTGAATCCAGATACGCAGTATTTT. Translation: CSATHSGSKGAFVNPDTQYF.

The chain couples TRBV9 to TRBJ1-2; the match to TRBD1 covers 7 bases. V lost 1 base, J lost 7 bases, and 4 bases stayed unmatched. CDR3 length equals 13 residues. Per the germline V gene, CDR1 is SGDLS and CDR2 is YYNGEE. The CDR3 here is CASSVTGDFGYTF. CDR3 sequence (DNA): TGTGCCAGCAGCGTAACAGGGGATTTTGGCTACACCTTC.

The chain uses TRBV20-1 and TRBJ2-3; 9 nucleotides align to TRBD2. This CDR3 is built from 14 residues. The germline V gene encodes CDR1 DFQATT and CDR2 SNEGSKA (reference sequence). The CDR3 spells CSGVRSGRRDTQYF. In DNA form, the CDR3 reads TGCAGCGGGGTTAGGAGCGGGAGGAGAGATACGCAGTATTTT.